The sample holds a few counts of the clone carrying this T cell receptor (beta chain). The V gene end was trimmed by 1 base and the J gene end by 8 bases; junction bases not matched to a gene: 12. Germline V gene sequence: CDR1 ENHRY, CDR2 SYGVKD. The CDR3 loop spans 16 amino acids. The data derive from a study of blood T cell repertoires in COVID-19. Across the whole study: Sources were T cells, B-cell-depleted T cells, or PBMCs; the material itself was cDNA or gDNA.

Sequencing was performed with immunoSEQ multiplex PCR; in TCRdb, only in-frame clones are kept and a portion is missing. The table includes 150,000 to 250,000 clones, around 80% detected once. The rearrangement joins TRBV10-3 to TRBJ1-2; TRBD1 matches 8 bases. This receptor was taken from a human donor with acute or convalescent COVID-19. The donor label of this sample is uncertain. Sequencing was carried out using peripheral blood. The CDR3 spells CAISELGQVPGTGYTF. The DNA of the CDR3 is TGTGCCATCAGTGAGTTGGGACAGGTACCTGGGACGGGCTACACCTTC.